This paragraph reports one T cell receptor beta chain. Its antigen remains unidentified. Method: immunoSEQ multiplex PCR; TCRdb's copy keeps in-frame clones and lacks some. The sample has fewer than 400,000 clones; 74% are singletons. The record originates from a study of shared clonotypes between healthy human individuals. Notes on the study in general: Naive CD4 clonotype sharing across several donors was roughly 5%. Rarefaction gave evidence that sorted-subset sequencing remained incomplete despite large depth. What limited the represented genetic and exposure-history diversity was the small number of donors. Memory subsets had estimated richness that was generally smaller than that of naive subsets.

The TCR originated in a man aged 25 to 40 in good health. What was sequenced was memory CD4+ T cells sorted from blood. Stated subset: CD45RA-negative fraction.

The CDR3 region is CASSWTGEGSEQFF. The CDR3 DNA reads TGCGCCAGCAGCTGGACGGGAGAGGGGTCTGAGCAGTTCTTC. The V gene is TRBV5-1, the J gene TRBJ2-1, with a possible D match to TRBD2 (6 bases). The V gene lost 3 bases and the J gene lost 9 bases, with 16 bases spanning the gap. Looked up from germline, CDR1 is SGHRS and CDR2 is YFSETQ. The CDR3 length is 14 residues.